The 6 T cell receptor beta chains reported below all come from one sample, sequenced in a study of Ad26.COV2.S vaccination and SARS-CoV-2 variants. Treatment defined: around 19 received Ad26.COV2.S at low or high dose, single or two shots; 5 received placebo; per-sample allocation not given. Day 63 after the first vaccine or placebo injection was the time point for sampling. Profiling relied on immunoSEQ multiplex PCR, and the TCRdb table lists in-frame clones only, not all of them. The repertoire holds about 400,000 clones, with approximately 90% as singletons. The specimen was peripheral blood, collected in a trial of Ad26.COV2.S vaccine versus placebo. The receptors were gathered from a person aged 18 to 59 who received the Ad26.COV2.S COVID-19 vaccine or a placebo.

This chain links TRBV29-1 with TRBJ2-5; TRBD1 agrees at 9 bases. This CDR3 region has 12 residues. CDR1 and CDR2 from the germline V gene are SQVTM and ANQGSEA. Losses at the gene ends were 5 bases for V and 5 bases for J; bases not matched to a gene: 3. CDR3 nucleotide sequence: TGCAGCGTTCTGGACAGGGGTGAGACCCAGTACTTC. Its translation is CSVLDRGETQYF.

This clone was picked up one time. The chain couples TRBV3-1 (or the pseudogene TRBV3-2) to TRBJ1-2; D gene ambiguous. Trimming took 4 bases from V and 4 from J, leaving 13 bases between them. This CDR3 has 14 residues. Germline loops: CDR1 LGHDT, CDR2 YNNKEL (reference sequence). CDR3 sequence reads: CASSPTTSGYGYTF. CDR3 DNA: TGTGCCAGCAGCCCCACTACCTCAGGCTATGGCTACACCTTC.

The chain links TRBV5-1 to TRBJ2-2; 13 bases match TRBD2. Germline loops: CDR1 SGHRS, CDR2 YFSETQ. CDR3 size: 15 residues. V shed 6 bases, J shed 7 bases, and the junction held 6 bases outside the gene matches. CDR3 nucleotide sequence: TGCGCCAGCAAACCGGGACTAGCGGGGTTCGGGGAGCTGTTTTTT. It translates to CASKPGLAGFGELFF.

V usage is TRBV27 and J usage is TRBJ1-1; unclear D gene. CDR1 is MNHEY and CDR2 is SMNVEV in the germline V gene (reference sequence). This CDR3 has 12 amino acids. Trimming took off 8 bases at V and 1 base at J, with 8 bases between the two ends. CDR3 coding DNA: TGTGCCAGCGCGGCAGGGAACACTGAAGCTTTCTTT. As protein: CASAAGNTEAFF.

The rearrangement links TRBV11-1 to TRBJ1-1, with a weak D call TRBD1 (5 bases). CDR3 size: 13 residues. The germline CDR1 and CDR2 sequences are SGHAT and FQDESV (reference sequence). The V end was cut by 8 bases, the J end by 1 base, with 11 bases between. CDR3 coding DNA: TGTGCCAGCGCGGGACGGCGGAACACTGAAGCTTTCTTT. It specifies CASAGRRNTEAFF.

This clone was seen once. The CDR3 nucleotides read TGTGCCACCAGCAGCGGGGCTAGCGGGAGGCCTGGCACAGATACGCAGTATTTT. This sequence encodes CATSSGASGRPGTDTQYF. The J gene is TRBJ2-3, the V gene TRBV15, with 11 nucleotides matching TRBD2. The CDR3 is 18 residues long. Germline V gene data show CDR1 as LNHNV and CDR2 as YYDKDF (reference sequence). V dropped 3 bases and J dropped 1; count of bases not matched to a gene: 9.